A single sample gave rise to the 4 T cell receptor beta chains below, sequenced in a study of T-cell reconstitution after alpha-beta-depleted transplantation in children. Unique molecular identifiers were used to barcode this TCRbeta library. TCRdb analysed the PCR reads with MiXCR anew, one entry per CDR3 protein. Among a few hundred thousand distinct CDR3 sequences listed, approximately 6.3% were seen once. The sample here was PBMCs, taken before TCRalphabeta/CD19-depleted stem cell transplant. These receptor sequences come from a boy younger than 10 with acute lymphoblastic leukemia, due to receive a stem cell transplant.

In its sample, this clonotype was seen many times. V and J are TRBV9 and TRBJ2-2, with D maybe TRBD1 (6 bases). Looked up from germline, CDR1 is SGDLS and CDR2 is YYNGEE. The CDR3 totals 14 residues. V lost 0 bases, J lost 7 bases, and 10 bases lay in between. The CDR3 sequence: CASSVDRASGELFF. The DNA of the CDR3 is TGTGCCAGCAGCGTAGACAGGGCGAGCGGGGAGCTGTTTTTT.

CDR3 region: CASSYSPVVGGCKDYEQYF. The CDR3 nucleotides are TGTGCCAGCAGTTATTCCCCCGTGGTTGGGGGCTGTAAGGACTACGAGCAGTACTTC. The genes are TRBV6-5 and TRBJ2-7, with a weak D call TRBD1 (6 bases). Germline CDR1 is MNHEY and CDR2 is SVGAGI. The CDR3 has 19 amino acids. Deletions cut 3 bases from V and 3 bases from J, with 27 bases between.

This clonotype was detected many times. The J gene is TRBJ2-1, the V gene TRBV10-3, with D hard to call. V was trimmed by 3 bases and J by 7 bases, leaving 10 bases between them. The germline CDR1 and CDR2 sequences are ENHRY and SYGVKD. The CDR3 is 13 residues long. CDR3 DNA: TGTGCCATCAGTGAAATCGGTGGAAATGAGCAGTTCTTC. It encodes CAISEIGGNEQFF.

J is TRBJ2-2 and V is TRBV20-1, with TRBD1 matching over 9 bases. Trimming removed 4 bases from V and 1 base from J; junction bases left unmatched: 7. The CDR3 covers 16 residues. Germline-derived CDR1 and CDR2 are DFQATT and SNEGSKA (reference sequence). This chain's CDR3 is CSATETGGGNTGELFF. DNA of the CDR3: TGCAGTGCTACGGAAACAGGGGGCGGGAACACCGGGGAGCTGTTTTTT.